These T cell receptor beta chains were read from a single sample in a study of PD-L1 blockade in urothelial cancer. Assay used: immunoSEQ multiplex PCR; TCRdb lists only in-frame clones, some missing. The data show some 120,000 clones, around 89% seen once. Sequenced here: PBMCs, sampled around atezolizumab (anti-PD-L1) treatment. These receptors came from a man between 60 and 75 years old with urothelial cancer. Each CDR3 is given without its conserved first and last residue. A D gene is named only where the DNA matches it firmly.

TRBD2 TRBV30 AWVAGGEGYEQF
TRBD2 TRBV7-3 ASSPPGLAYNEQF
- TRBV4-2 ASSQDSAGGSQETQY
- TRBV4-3 ASSHQWRGRGRGSGANVLT
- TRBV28 ASSLLHQPQH
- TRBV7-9 ASSFGEKLF
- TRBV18 ASSQGQYQPQH
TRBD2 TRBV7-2 ASSSYSGMAGELF
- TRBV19 ASSMVSQETQY
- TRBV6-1 ASSGHLSNQPQH
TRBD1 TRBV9 ASSLRDRSSYEQY
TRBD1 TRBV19 ASSPTGDSGNTIY
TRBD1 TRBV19 ASSLGGAETQY
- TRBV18 ASSPLFTDTQY
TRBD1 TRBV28 ASSGDRVKYTEAF
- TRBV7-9 ASSFGGMNTEAF
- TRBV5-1 ASSLVPPGYEQY
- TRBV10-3 AISESSQQNTEAF
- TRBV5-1 ASSLLELTDTQY
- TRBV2 ASKLAESNEQF
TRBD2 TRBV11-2 ASSLEILAGGRETQY
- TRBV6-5 ASRPGYSGNTIY